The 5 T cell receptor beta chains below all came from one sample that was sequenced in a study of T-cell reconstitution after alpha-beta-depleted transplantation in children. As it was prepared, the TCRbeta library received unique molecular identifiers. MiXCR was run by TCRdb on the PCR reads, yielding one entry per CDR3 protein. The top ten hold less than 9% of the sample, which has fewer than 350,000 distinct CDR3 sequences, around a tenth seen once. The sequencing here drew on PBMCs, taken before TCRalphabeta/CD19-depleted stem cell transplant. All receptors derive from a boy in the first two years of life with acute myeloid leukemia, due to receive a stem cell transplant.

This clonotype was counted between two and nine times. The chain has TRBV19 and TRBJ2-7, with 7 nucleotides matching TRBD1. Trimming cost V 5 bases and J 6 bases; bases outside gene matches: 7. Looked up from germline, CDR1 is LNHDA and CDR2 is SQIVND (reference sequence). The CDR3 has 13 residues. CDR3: CASSYDRESEQYF. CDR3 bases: TGTGCCAGTAGTTACGACAGGGAAAGCGAGCAGTACTTC.

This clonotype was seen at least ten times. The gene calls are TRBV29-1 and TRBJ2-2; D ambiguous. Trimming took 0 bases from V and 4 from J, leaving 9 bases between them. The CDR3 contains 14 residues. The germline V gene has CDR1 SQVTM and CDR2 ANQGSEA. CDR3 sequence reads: CSVEEAAVTGELFF. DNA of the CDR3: TGCAGCGTTGAAGAGGCTGCCGTCACCGGGGAGCTGTTTTTT.

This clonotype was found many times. The CDR3: CASSIGTSKETQYF. The CDR3 bases are TGTGCCAGTAGTATAGGGACATCGAAAGAGACCCAGTACTTC. This chain joins TRBV19 and TRBJ2-5; D may be TRBD1 (5 bases). The V end was cut by 1 base, the J end by 3 bases, with 9 bases between. The germline V gene has CDR1 LNHDA and CDR2 SQIVND (reference sequence). The CDR3 covers 14 residues.

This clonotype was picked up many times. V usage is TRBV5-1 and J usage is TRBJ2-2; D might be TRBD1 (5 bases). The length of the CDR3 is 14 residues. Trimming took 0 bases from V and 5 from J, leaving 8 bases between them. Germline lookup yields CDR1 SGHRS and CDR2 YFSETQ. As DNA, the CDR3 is TGCGCCAGCAGCTTGGGACAGACGACCGGGGAGCTGTTTTTT. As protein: CASSLGQTTGELFF.

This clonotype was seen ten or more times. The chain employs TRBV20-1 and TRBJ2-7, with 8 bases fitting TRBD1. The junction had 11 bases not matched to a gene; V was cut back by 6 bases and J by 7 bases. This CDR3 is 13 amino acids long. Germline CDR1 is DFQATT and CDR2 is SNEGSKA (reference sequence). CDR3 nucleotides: TGCAGTGCCCGAGCAGGGGGCGCGGGGGAGCAGTACTTC. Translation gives CSARAGGAGEQYF.